Listed here are 17 T cell receptor beta chains from one sample, sequenced in a study of T cells in localized non-small cell lung cancer. Some clones are missing from TCRdb's copy, which holds only in-frame ones; the method was immunoSEQ multiplex PCR. The table lists more than 35,000 clones, more than 90% of them singletons. The sample consisted of peripheral blood, taken before any cancer treatment. These receptors were collected from a female donor aged 60 or older with stage I lung adenocarcinoma.

This chain joins TRBV5-1 and TRBJ1-5; a weak D match, TRBD1 (5 bases). From germline, CDR1 is SGHRS and CDR2 YFSETQ. The CDR3 loop spans 14 amino acids. Trimming took 4 bases from V and 6 from J, leaving 14 bases between them. CDR3 DNA sequence: TGCGCCAGCAGCCCTGCAGGGTATGGTCAGCCCCAGCATTTT. Translation: CASSPAGYGQPQHF. The complete variable domain, with remaining parts taken from reference TRBV5-1 and TRBJ1-5, reads KAGVTQTPRYLIKTRGQQVTLSCSPISGHRSVSWYQQTPGQGLQFLFEYFSETQRNKGNFPGRFSGRQFSNSRSEMNVSTLELGDSALYLCASSPAGYGQPQHFGDGTRLSIL.

V and J are TRBV9 and TRBJ1-1, with a tentative D call TRBD1 (5 bases). The CDR3 contains 15 residues. V was shortened by 4 bases and J by 6 bases, with 19 bases between the two germline ends. Germline-derived CDR1 and CDR2 are SGDLS and YYNGEE. CDR3 protein: CASSLQPTEGPEAFF. The CDR3 region has the DNA TGTGCCAGCAGCCTACAGCCAACCGAGGGGCCTGAAGCTTTCTTT. Filled out from reference TRBV9 and TRBJ1-1, the complete variable domain reads DSGVTQTPKHLITATGQRVTLRCSPRSGDLSVYWYQQSLDQGLQFLIQYYNGEERAKGNILERFSAQQFPDLHSELNLSSLELGDSALYFCASSLQPTEGPEAFFGQGTRLTVV.

The CDR3 DNA is TGTGCCAGCAGTTACTCGATGGCCAGGGGAACACAGCAGTACGTC. Translated: CASSYSMARGTQQYV. V usage is TRBV6-6 and J usage is TRBJ2-7; tentative D call: TRBD1 (6 bases). This CDR3 has 15 amino acids. The ends were cut back, 0 bases at V and 8 bases at J, with 17 bases in the middle. From germline, CDR1 is MNHNY and CDR2 SVGAGI (reference sequence).

The V and J genes are TRBV7-3 and TRBJ1-1; D call uncertain. Germline CDR1 reads SGHTA; CDR2 reads FQGTGA. V shed 2 bases and J shed 10 bases, with 8 bases lying between them. The CDR3 sequence is 11 residues long. The CDR3 DNA sequence: TGTGCCAGCAGCTTAGGGAGGTCAGCTTTCTTT. Translation: CASSLGRSAFF.

The rearrangement links TRBV7-9 to TRBJ2-3, with TRBD1 matching over 7 bases. Germline CDR1 reads SEHNR; CDR2 reads FQNEAQ (reference sequence). V shed 0 bases, J shed 2 bases, and the junction held 8 bases outside the gene matches. The CDR3 spans 17 residues. For the CDR3, the DNA is TGTGCCAGCAGCTTAGCGTTGGGACAGCCGAACACAGATACGCAGTATTTT. The encoded protein is CASSLALGQPNTDTQYF.

The count of this clone is one. The chain recombines TRBV14 with TRBJ1-2; TRBD1 agrees at 10 bases. V was clipped by 3 bases and J by 4 bases; unmatched bases: 8. The CDR3 is 16 residues long. Germline V gene data show CDR1 as SGHDN and CDR2 as FVKESK. The CDR3 here is CASSQGRQGAVYGYTF. CDR3 in DNA: TGTGCCAGCAGCCAGGGGAGACAGGGGGCAGTCTATGGCTACACCTTC.

The chain is built from TRBV4-1 and TRBJ2-3, with 9 bases fitting TRBD2. The CDR3 has 16 residues. CDR1 and CDR2 from the germline V gene are MGHRA and YSYEKL. V dropped 1 base and J dropped 6; count of bases not matched to a gene: 8. The CDR3 reads CASSQVAAGGSDTQYF. In nucleotides, the CDR3 is TGCGCCAGCAGCCAAGTTGCCGCGGGGGGGTCGGATACGCAGTATTTT.

The CDR3 region is CASSPTGTYGYTF. DNA for the CDR3: TGTGCCAGCAGCCCGACAGGAACATATGGCTACACCTTC. The V and J genes are TRBV5-6 and TRBJ1-2, with D tentatively TRBD1 (6 bases). The germline V gene has CDR1 SGHDT and CDR2 YYEEEE. The CDR3 contains 13 residues. Trimming took 4 bases from V and 5 from J, leaving 12 bases between them. Variable domain in full (rest from reference TRBV5-6 and TRBJ1-2): DAGVTQSPTHLIKTRGQQVTLRCSPKSGHDTVSWYQQALGQGPQFIFQYYEEEERQRGNFPDRFSGHQFPNYSSELNVNALLLGDSALYLCASSPTGTYGYTFGSGTRLTVV.

This chain connects TRBV19 to TRBJ2-1, with TRBD2 identical over 13 bases. CDR3 size: 15 residues. The junction had 7 bases not matched to a gene; V was cut back by 5 bases and J by 9 bases. The germline V gene encodes CDR1 LNHDA and CDR2 SQIVND (reference sequence). CDR3 DNA: TGTGCCAGTAGTGCCAGACTAGCGGGGGGAGGTGAGCAGTTCTTC. Its translation: CASSARLAGGGEQFF. Drawing the rest from reference TRBV19 and TRBJ2-1, the complete variable domain is DGGITQSPKYLFRKEGQNVTLSCEQNLNHDAMYWYRQDPGQGLRLIYYSQIVNDFQKGDIAEGYSVSREKKESFPLTVTSAQKNPTAFYLCASSARLAGGGEQFFGPGTRLTVL.

In DNA, the CDR3 is TGTGCCAGCAGCTCAGACCCAGATACGCAGTATTTT. Amino acid sequence: CASSSDPDTQYF. This chain joins TRBV7-6 and TRBJ2-3; D unclear. V lost 4 bases, J lost 4 bases, and 6 bases lay in between. CDR1 and CDR2 from the germline V gene are SGHVS and FNYEAQ. CDR3 length equals 12 residues. Based on the CDR3 plus reference TRBV7-6 and TRBJ2-3, the full variable domain is GAGVSQSPRYKVTKRGQDVALRCDPISGHVSLYWYRQALGQGPEFLTYFNYEAQQDKSGLPNDRFSAERPEGSISTLTIQRTEQRDSAMYRCASSSDPDTQYFGPGTRLTVL.

The J gene is TRBJ2-7, the V gene TRBV4-1; TRBD2 aligns across 7 bases. Germline V lookup: CDR1 MGHRA, CDR2 YSYEKL. CDR3 length: 14 residues. After removal of 1 base from V and 6 bases from J, the junction contained 6 bases not matched to a gene. CDR3 DNA: TGCGCCAGCAGCCAAGTACGGGGGGAGGGCGAGCAGTACTTC. Its translation is CASSQVRGEGEQYF.

The sample holds a few counts of this clone. The J gene is TRBJ1-2, the V gene TRBV19; 11 bases are shared with TRBD1. The CDR3 consists of 16 residues. Germline V lookup: CDR1 LNHDA, CDR2 SQIVND (reference sequence). Trimming removed 4 bases from V and 4 bases from J; junction bases left unmatched: 8. CDR3 sequence reads: CASSTPGTGGTYGYTF. The CDR3 DNA reads as TGTGCCAGTAGTACACCCGGGACAGGGGGGACCTATGGCTACACCTTC.

V usage is TRBV9 and J usage is TRBJ2-3, with TRBD2 as a possible D gene (5 bases). CDR1 is SGDLS and CDR2 is YYNGEE in the germline V gene. The CDR3 runs to 14 residues. V lost 4 bases and J 4 bases, leaving 13 bases between the germline ends. The DNA for the CDR3 is TGTGCCAGCAGCCCTCCGACGGAGGCAGATACGCAGTATTTT. Protein product: CASSPPTEADTQYF.

V usage is TRBV5-1 and J usage is TRBJ2-3; 7 bases map to TRBD2. Per the germline V gene, CDR1 is SGHRS and CDR2 is YFSETQ. The CDR3 length is 15 residues. The J segment lost 2 bases and the V segment lost 2 bases, leaving 5 bases of the junction unmatched. CDR3 sequence reads: CASSFLAEYTDTQYF. The CDR3 DNA reads as TGCGCCAGCAGCTTTCTAGCGGAGTACACAGATACGCAGTATTTT.

There are a few counts of this clone. The chain combines TRBV11-2 with TRBJ2-2; D may match TRBD1 or TRBD2 (5 bases each). V lost 3 bases to trimming and J lost 4 bases, with 12 bases between them. The CDR3 is made up of 15 amino acids. Germline-derived CDR1 and CDR2 are SGHAT and FQNNGV. The CDR3 region has the DNA TGTGCCAGCAGCTTGGGGCTTGGGACCACCGGGGAGCTGTTTTTT. Its protein product is CASSLGLGTTGELFF.

This sequence joins TRBV2 and TRBJ1-1; D possibly corresponds to TRBD1 (5 bases). Germline CDR1 and CDR2: SNHLY and FYNNEI. V was cut by 10 bases and J by 5 bases, with 20 bases left in between. The CDR3 is 14 residues long. Here the CDR3 reads CATLELGGGTEAFF. In nucleotides, the CDR3 is TGTGCCACGTTGGAATTGGGCGGGGGAACTGAAGCTTTCTTT. The entire variable domain, with the rest obtained from reference TRBV2 and TRBJ1-1, is as follows: EPEVTQTPSHQVTQMGQEVILRCVPISNHLYFYWYRQILGQKVEFLVSFYNNEISEKSEIFDDQFSVERPDGSNFTLKIRSTKLEDSAMYFCATLELGGGTEAFFGQGTRLTVV.

The chain has TRBV6-1 and TRBJ2-7; tentatively, D is TRBD1 (5 bases). Per the germline V gene, CDR1 is MNHNS and CDR2 is SASEGT. Trimming removed 5 bases at V and 3 bases at J, with 14 bases between. This CDR3 has 14 residues. The CDR3 bases are TGTGCCAGCAGTACACTGACAGCTCTCTACGAGCAGTACTTC. It is translated as CASSTLTALYEQYF.